This TCR beta chain appears in the sequencing data of a study of cytomegalovirus exposure and HLA in healthy donors. V was clipped by 3 bases and J by 3 bases, with 9 bases between them. CDR1 and CDR2 from the germline V gene are SEHNR and FQNEAQ (reference sequence). CDR3 length: 13 residues. PCR was performed using 60 Vbeta and 13 Jbeta primers. The assay was immunoSEQ multiplex PCR, and TCRdb's table has in-frame clones only and misses some. The repertoire holds some 120,000 clones, with 79% as singletons. The sequenced material came from PBMCs. The TCR was taken from a woman aged 18-35 years in good health and CMV-seropositive. V gene TRBV7-9 combines with J gene TRBJ2-7, with a tentative D call TRBD1 (5 bases). CDR3 bases: TGTGCCAGCAGCTTCCAGGACAACTACGAGCAGTACTTC. It codes for CASSFQDNYEQYF.